What follows is one T cell receptor (beta chain) and its context. Its antigen is still unknown. The sample originates from a study of graft-versus-host responses after intestinal transplantation. Study information: Every transplant recipient was induced with anti-thymocyte globulin, then maintained on tacrolimus and steroids for around 3 years.

Germline V CDR1 and CDR2: SGHAT, FQNNGV. The CDR3 is 18 amino acids. Trimming removed 5 bases from V and 1 base from J, with 21 bases in between. Clones were sequenced by immunoSEQ multiplex PCR, and TCRdb holds only the in-frame ones, with some missing. The sample holds 85,000 to 90,000 clones, more than 85% seen once. Points from the study as a whole: Detected in recipient marrow were GvH clones, some of which were first observed in ileum or blood.

The sequenced sample was unstimulated CD4+ T cells sorted from spleen or lymph node cells, obtained before transplant. V is TRBV11-2 and J is TRBJ1-3, with D possibly TRBD1 on 6 matching bases. The clonotype was recovered from a human donor who was the organ donor for an intestinal transplant. The CDR3 protein is CASSREGVREPSGNTIYF. In DNA, the CDR3 is TGTGCCAGCAGCCGAGAGGGGGTGAGGGAACCTTCTGGAAACACCATATATTTT.